This section outlines one TCR beta chain sequence together with its context. Its antigen is currently unknown. The source of the sample is a study of CD8+CD57+ T cells in acquired aplastic anemia. Study-level results: Patients were compared with controls for CD8+ Simpson's diversity, and no significant difference emerged.

The study profiled TCR beta VDJ and CDR3 using genomic DNA as template. TCRdb used MiXCR to reprocess the reads, holding one entry per CDR3 protein. The sample holds roughly 170,000 distinct CDR3 sequences, 55% to 80% seen once. Sequencing was performed on sorted CD4+, CD8+, or CD8+CD57+ T cells (not recorded which) from PBMCs. This clonotype was sampled from a human donor in good health.

CDR3 nucleotides: TGTGCCATCAGTGAGCACTCCGGGACAGGACAAGAGACCCAGTACTTC. It codes for CAISEHSGTGQETQYF. The V call is TRBV10-3, the J call TRBJ2-5; 8 nucleotides line up with TRBD1. The germline CDR1 and CDR2 sequences are ENHRY and SYGVKD. There are 16 residues in the CDR3. The V and J ends lost 2 bases and 2 bases, in that order; junction bases with no gene match: 7.